These T cell receptor beta chains were read from a single sample in a study of blood T cells in healthy people across ages. TCRdb ran MiXCR on the 5' RACE reads and lists one entry per CDR3 protein. The repertoire holds approximately 800,000 distinct CDR3 sequences, with approximately 60% as singletons. The sample consisted of blood. These receptors all come from a middle-aged man in good health. Each CDR3 is given with its conserved first and last residue. The order of the fields is J gene, V gene, D gene, clone size, CDR3 protein. A D gene is named only where the DNA matches it firmly. The size entry is marked missing in some rows and otherwise reads once, few, many or a size class.

J: TRBJ2-3; V: TRBV5-1; D: NA; size: once; CDR3: CASSLDARPNTQYF
J: TRBJ2-4; V: TRBV4-1; D: NA; size: NA; CDR3: CASSQTDSPALEQYF
J: TRBJ2-4; V: TRBV20-1; D: NA; size: NA; CDR3: CSAERGTKNIQYF
J: TRBJ2-7; V: TRBV6-2/TRBV6-3; D: NA; size: NA; CDR3: CASSYRTASGPTTYEQYF
J: TRBJ1-2; V: TRBV7-2; D: NA; size: NA; CDR3: CASSLTSLGGGYTF
J: NA; V: TRBV7-2; D: NA; size: NA; CDR3: CASNSVLETQYF
J: TRBJ1-6; V: TRBV6-2/TRBV6-3; D: NA; size: NA; CDR3: CASSWDGNNSPLHF
J: TRBJ2-3; V: TRBV20-1; D: TRBD1; size: NA; CDR3: CSAIGGSSTDTQYF
J: TRBJ1-2; V: TRBV12-3/TRBV12-4; D: NA; size: NA; CDR3: CASSLSRLSGYTF
J: TRBJ1-6; V: TRBV25-1; D: NA; size: few; CDR3: CASKDKGGENSPLHF
J: TRBJ2-3; V: TRBV5-1; D: NA; size: NA; CDR3: CASSQDTTLTDTQYF
J: TRBJ2-3; V: TRBV6-5; D: NA; size: few; CDR3: CASTGDGTDTQYF